The clone carrying this T cell receptor beta chain was detected only a few times. Its matching antigen is unknown. Investigators isolated RNA and reverse transcribed it into cDNA to act as the sequencing template. Only in-frame clones appear in the TCRdb table, and some are missing; sequencing was by immunoSEQ multiplex PCR. This sample has about 270,000 clones; approximately 60% occur once, and the top ten carry about 0.88%. Documented treatment: oral pan-JAK inhibitor, 5-10 mg twice daily. The CDR3 consists of 15 residues. Germline assignment: CDR1 SNHLY and CDR2 FYNNEI. Trimming cost V 5 bases and J 6 bases, with 19 bases left between them. This specimen comes from a study of CD8+ T cells in alopecia areata. Study-wide results and limits: Many expanded lesional clones persisted during tofacitinib (in both scalp and blood). Scalp sample sequencing also detects resident alphabeta T cells of normal skin. In patients, TCRs were shared less clearly than in mice, and HLA may possibly be involved.

This sample comprised CD4+ T cells sorted from blood, obtained at week 52, from a patient treated with tofacitinib. The source is a human donor with alopecia areata. The chain uses TRBV2 and TRBJ1-2; D remains unclear. DNA of the CDR3: TGTGCCAGCAGTATCGGAGGAGGGCGCCAAAATGGCTACACCTTC. As protein: CASSIGGGRQNGYTF.